This TCR beta chain derives from a study of CD8 T cells in ankylosing spondylitis. One entry per CDR3 protein, called by TCRdb with MiXCR from the 5' RACE reads. The table includes 10,000 to 15,000 distinct CDR3 sequences, around 2.8% detected once. This clonotype was observed at least ten times. The CDR3 is 15 residues long. Germline V gives CDR1 SGDLS, CDR2 YYNGEE. V was cut by 4 bases and J by 2 bases, with 15 bases left in between. The receptor's source is a male donor with ankylosing spondylitis or in good health (not recorded which). Sequencing was done on a sample of blood, either unsorted or a sorted T cell fraction (not recorded which). The chain has TRBV9 and TRBJ2-5; possible D gene TRBD2, 6 bases. CDR3: CASSPRWEVQETQYF. DNA for the CDR3: TGTGCCAGCAGCCCCAGGTGGGAGGTGCAAGAGACCCAGTACTTC.